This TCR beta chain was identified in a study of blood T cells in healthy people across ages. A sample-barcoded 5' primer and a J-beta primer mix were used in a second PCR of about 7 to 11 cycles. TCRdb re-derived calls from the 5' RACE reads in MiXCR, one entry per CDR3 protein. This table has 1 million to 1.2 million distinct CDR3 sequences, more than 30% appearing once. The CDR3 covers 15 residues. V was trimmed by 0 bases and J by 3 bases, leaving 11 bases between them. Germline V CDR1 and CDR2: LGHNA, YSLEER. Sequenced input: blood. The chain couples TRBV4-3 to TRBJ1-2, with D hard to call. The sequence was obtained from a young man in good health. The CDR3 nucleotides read TGCGCCAGCAGCCAAGATCCCCACAGATACTATGGCTACACCTTC. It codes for CASSQDPHRYYGYTF.